The 5 T cell receptor beta chains listed next were all sequenced from one sample in a study of CD8+CD57+ T cells in acquired aplastic anemia. Patients who underwent sequencing had shown CD8+CD57+ cell expansion by flow cytometry. Using genomic DNA as the template, TCR beta VDJ and CDR3 profiling was carried out. Using its own MiXCR run on the reads, TCRdb lists one record per CDR3 protein. The repertoire consists of more than 70,000 distinct CDR3 sequences, with around 70% occurring once and the leading ten covering about 82%. Sequences were obtained from sorted CD4+, CD8+, or CD8+CD57+ T cells (not recorded which) from PBMCs. Every receptor here comes from a human donor with aplastic anemia.

The chain joins TRBV5-1 to TRBJ2-3; TRBD1 is a possible D gene (5 bases). This CDR3 has 16 residues. Trimming stripped 0 bases from V and 2 bases from J, with 13 bases between. The germline V gene encodes CDR1 SGHRS and CDR2 YFSETQ. The CDR3 sequence is CASSLGGQGLTDTQYF. The CDR3 DNA reads TGCGCCAGCAGCTTGGGGGGCCAAGGGCTCACAGATACGCAGTATTTT.

The chain joins TRBV10-3 to TRBJ2-2, with D uncertain. V lost 4 bases, J lost 0 bases, and 12 bases lay in between. This CDR3 contains 16 residues. Germline V gene sequence: CDR1 ENHRY, CDR2 SYGVKD. The CDR3 sequence is CAISGILPANTGELFF. CDR3 DNA: TGTGCCATCAGTGGGATACTCCCCGCGAACACCGGGGAGCTGTTTTTT.

J is TRBJ1-1 and V is TRBV20-1; a possible D gene is TRBD1 (5 bases). Germline V lookup: CDR1 DFQATT, CDR2 SNEGSKA (reference sequence). This CDR3 region has 11 residues. V gave up 2 bases and J gave up 11 bases, with 12 bases separating them. CDR3 in DNA: TGCAGTGCTAGAAAGGGGAACTACGCTTTCTTT. Translation gives CSARKGNYAFF.

The chain links TRBV2 to TRBJ1-5; possible D gene TRBD1, 6 bases. The CDR3 has 13 amino acids. Germline CDR1 SNHLY, CDR2 FYNNEI. Deletions cut 5 bases from V and 3 bases from J, with 8 bases between. The CDR3 sequence: CASSWDTNQPQHF. CDR3 nucleotide sequence: TGTGCCAGCAGTTGGGACACCAATCAGCCCCAGCATTTT.

The CDR3 sequence is CSVGGSTEAFF. The CDR3 DNA reads TGCAGCGTTGGGGGCAGCACTGAAGCTTTCTTT. V is TRBV29-1 and J is TRBJ1-1, with D possibly being TRBD1 (5 bases). V gave up 4 bases and J gave up 4 bases, with 7 bases separating them. Looked up from germline, CDR1 is SQVTM and CDR2 is ANQGSEA. The length of the CDR3 is 11 residues.